This T cell receptor (beta chain) was found in a study of T cells in Graves' hyperthyroidism and ophthalmopathy. What was amplified from RNA transcripts were TCR beta CDR3 regions. HTBI primers were the set used in a first-round RT-PCR of the TCR CDR3. Each CDR3 protein is one row after TCRdb ran MiXCR on the multiplex PCR reads. Of more than 550,000 distinct CDR3 sequences in the sample, 17% were seen once. Diagnosis of hyperthyroidism was new in patients aged 18 to 65, and its duration was under 2 months. The PBMCs had their origin in 10 ml of fresh peripheral blood. Trimming shortened V by 7 bases and J by 2 bases, and 9 bases separated the two germline ends. Germline V gene sequence: CDR1 LNHNV, CDR2 YYDKDF (reference sequence). The CDR3 length is 13 residues. This clonotype has just a few counts.

The sample consisted of blood. The receptor was isolated from a man aged 45-65 years with Graves' hyperthyroidism. This chain joins TRBV15 and TRBJ1-5, with D possibly TRBD1 on 5 matching bases. The CDR3, as DNA: TGTGCCACCAAGGGGCTGGGCAATCAGCCCCAGCATTTT. This translates into CATKGLGNQPQHF.